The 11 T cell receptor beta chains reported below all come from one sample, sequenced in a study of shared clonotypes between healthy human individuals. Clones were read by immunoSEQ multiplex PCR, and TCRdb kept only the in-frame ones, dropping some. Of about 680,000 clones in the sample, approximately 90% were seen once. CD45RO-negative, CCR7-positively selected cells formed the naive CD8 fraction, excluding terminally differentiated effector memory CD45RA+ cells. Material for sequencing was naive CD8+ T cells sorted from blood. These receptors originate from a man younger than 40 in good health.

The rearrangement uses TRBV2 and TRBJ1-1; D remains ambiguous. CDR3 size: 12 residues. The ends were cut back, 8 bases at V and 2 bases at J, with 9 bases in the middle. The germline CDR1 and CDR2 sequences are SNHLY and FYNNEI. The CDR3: CASLDRNTEAFF. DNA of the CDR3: TGTGCCAGCCTGGACCGAAACACTGAAGCTTTCTTT.

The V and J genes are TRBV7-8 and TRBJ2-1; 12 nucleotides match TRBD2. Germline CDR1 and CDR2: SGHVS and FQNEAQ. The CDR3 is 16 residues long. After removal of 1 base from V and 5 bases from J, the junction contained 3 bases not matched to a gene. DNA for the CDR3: TGTGCCAGCAGCTTAGAAGCTAGCGGGAGGGACAATGAGCAGTTCTTC. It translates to CASSLEASGRDNEQFF.

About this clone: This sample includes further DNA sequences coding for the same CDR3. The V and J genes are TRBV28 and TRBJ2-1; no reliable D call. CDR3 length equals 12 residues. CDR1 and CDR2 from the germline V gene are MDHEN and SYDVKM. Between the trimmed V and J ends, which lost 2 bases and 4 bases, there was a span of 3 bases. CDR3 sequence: CASSLSYNEQFF. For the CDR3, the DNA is TGTGCCAGCAGTTTAAGTTACAATGAGCAGTTCTTC. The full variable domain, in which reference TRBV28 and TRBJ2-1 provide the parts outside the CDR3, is DVKVTQSSRYLVKRTGEKVFLECVQDMDHENMFWYRQDPGLGLRLIYFSYDVKMKEKGDIPEGYSVSREKKERFSLILESASTNQTSMYLCASSLSYNEQFFGPGTRLTVL.

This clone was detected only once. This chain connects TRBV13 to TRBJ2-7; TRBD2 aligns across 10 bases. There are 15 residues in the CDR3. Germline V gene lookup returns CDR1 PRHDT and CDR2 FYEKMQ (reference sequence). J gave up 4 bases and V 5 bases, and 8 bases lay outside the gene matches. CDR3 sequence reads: CASSSRLAGGYEQYF. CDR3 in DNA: TGTGCCAGCAGCAGCAGACTAGCGGGTGGGTACGAGCAGTACTTC.

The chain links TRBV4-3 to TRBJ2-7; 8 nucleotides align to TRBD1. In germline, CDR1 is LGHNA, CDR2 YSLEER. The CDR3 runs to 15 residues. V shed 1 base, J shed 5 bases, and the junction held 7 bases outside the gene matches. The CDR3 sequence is CASSQASWGQDEQYF. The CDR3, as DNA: TGCGCCAGCAGCCAAGCTTCATGGGGACAGGACGAGCAGTACTTC.

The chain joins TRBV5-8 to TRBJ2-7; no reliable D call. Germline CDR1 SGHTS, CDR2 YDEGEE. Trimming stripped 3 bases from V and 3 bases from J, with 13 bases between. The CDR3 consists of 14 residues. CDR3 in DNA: TGTGCCAGCAGCTATAAAATAGGTCTCTACGAGCAGTACTTC. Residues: CASSYKIGLYEQYF.

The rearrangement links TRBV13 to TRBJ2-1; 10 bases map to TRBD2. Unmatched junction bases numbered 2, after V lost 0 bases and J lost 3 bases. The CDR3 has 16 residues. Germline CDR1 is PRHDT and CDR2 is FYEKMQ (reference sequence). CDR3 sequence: CASSLGLAGLYNEQFF. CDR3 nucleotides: TGTGCCAGCAGCTTAGGACTAGCGGGACTCTACAATGAGCAGTTCTTC.

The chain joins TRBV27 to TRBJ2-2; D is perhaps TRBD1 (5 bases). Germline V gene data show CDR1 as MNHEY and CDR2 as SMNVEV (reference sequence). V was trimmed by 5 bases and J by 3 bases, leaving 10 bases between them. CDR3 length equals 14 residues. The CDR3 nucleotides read TGTGCCAGCAGTCAAGACAGCTACACCGGGGAGCTGTTTTTT. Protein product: CASSQDSYTGELFF.

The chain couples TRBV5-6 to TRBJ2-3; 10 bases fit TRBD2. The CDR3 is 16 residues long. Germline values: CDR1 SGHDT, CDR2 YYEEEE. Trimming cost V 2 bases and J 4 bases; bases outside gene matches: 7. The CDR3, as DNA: TGTGCCAGCAGCTTAATCAGAGCGGGAGGGCCAGATACGCAGTATTTT. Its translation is CASSLIRAGGPDTQYF.

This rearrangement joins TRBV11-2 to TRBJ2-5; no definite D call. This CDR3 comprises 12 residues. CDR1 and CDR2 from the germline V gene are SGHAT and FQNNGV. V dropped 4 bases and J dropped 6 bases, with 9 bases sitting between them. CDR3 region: CASSSDPKTQYF. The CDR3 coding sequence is TGTGCCAGCAGCTCAGACCCTAAGACCCAGTACTTC.

The CDR3 nucleotides read TGTGCCACCAGAAGCGGGAGCTCCTACGAGCAGTACTTC. Protein product: CATRSGSSYEQYF. The chain has TRBV15 and TRBJ2-7, with 8 bases lining up with TRBD2. Losses at the gene ends were 6 bases for V and 0 bases for J; bases not matched to a gene: 1. Per germline, CDR1 LNHNV and CDR2 YYDKDF (reference sequence). The CDR3 is 13 amino acids. Complete variable domain (other parts from reference TRBV15 and TRBJ2-7): DAMVIQNPRYQVTQFGKPVTLSCSQTLNHNVMYWYQQKSSQAPKLLFHYYDKDFNNEADTPDNFQSRRPNTSFCFLDIRSPGLGDTAMYLCATRSGSSYEQYFGPGTRLTVT.